Listed below are T cell receptor beta chains from one sample, sequenced in a study of T-cell reconstitution after alpha-beta-depleted transplantation in children. Via MiXCR, TCRdb re-called the PCR reads, giving one row per CDR3 protein. The data show a few hundred thousand distinct CDR3 sequences, under 30% seen once. Source: PBMCs, taken before TCRalphabeta/CD19-depleted stem cell transplant. These receptor sequences come from a girl aged 2 to 9 with Fanconi anemia, due to receive a stem cell transplant. CDR3s include the opening cysteine and the closing phenylalanine or tryptophan. The D gene is left open where the match is weak. Size is omitted from some rows. Given values are once, few, many or a class for expanded clones.

TRBJ2-3,many,.,TRBV29-1,TGCAGCGTTGTGACACCGGGTGCGCGACTTAGCACAGATACGCAGTATTTT,CSVVTPGARLSTDTQYF
TRBJ1-2,many,.,TRBV5-1,TGCGCCAGCAGCCCAACAGGCCTCTATGGCTACACCTTC,CASSPTGLYGYTF
TRBJ2-6,.,.,TRBV29-1,TGCAGCGTTCCTGGGTTAGCGCCAATCTCTGGGGCCAACGTCCTGACTTTC,CSVPGLAPISGANVLTF
TRBJ2-1,many,.,TRBV29-1,TGCAGCGTTGGTGGGGGTAGTGAGCAGTTCTTC,CSVGGGSEQFF
TRBJ2-1,few,.,TRBV5-1,TGCGCCAGCAGCTTGGAAACGAACTACAATGAGCAGTTCTTC,CASSLETNYNEQFF
TRBJ2-1,many,.,TRBV18,TGTGCCAGCTCACCCCTTCCCTCCTACAATGAGCAGTTCTTC,CASSPLPSYNEQFF
TRBJ2-3,many,TRBD1,TRBV24-1,TGTGCCACCAGTGGGGGACAGGGGAGTACAGATACGCAGTATTTT,CATSGGQGSTDTQYF
TRBJ2-7,.,TRBD1,TRBV20-1,TGCAGTGCTTTTGGACAGGGGAGCTCCTACGAGCAGTACTTC,CSAFGQGSSYEQYF
TRBJ2-7,.,.,TRBV4-1,TGCGCCAGCAGCCTCAGCAAGGACGAGCAGTACTTC,CASSLSKDEQYF
TRBJ1-6,many,TRBD1,TRBV6-5,TGTGCCAGCAGTTACGGGGGACAGGGTAGATCACCCCTCCACTTT,CASSYGGQGRSPLHF
TRBJ2-3,few,.,TRBV29-1,TGCAGCGTTGTTGGGCGGAGCACAGATACGCAGTATTTT,CSVVGRSTDTQYF
TRBJ2-2,.,.,TRBV10-3,TGTGCCATCAGTGAGCCGGGACTCCACACCGGGGAGCTGTTTTTT,CAISEPGLHTGELFF
TRBJ2-7,.,.,TRBV20-1,TGCAGTGCTAGAGACCCCTCATCCTACGAGCAGTACTTC,CSARDPSSYEQYF
TRBJ2-7,few,.,TRBV29-1,TGCAGCGTTGTAGGGCGGGACTACGAGCAGTACTTC,CSVVGRDYEQYF
TRBJ2-3,few,.,TRBV7-2,TGTGCCAGCAGCTTAGGATATAGGTTCATGCCCAATACGCAGTATTTT,CASSLGYRFMPNTQYF
TRBJ1-2,.,.,TRBV12-3/TRBV12-4,TGTGCCAGCACCCTAGAGTCAGCCTTCTATGGCTACACCTTC,CASTLESAFYGYTF
TRBJ2-5,few,.,TRBV20-1,TGCAGTGCTCTGGAACTAGCACTACAAGAGACCCAGTACTTC,CSALELALQETQYF
TRBJ2-5,many,.,TRBV7-2,TGTGCCAGCAGCATAACAGGGACTGAAGAGACCCAGTACTTC,CASSITGTEETQYF
TRBJ2-7,many,TRBD2,TRBV20-1,TGCAGTGCTAGCCTGCAGGGGACTAGCGGCCCCTCCTACGAGCAGTACTTC,CSASLQGTSGPSYEQYF
TRBJ1-2,.,.,TRBV7-2,TGTGCCAGCAGCTTATACCGGGGCGAGACCTATGGCTACACCTTC,CASSLYRGETYGYTF
TRBJ2-3,.,TRBD1,TRBV7-3,TGTGCCAGCAGCGTCCTCGGGACAGGGGCAGATACGCAGTATTTT,CASSVLGTGADTQYF
TRBJ1-2,few,TRBD1,TRBV12-3/TRBV12-4,TGTGCCAGCAGGCCGGGACAGGGCCTCTATGGCTACACCTTC,CASRPGQGLYGYTF
TRBJ2-5,few,.,TRBV18,TGTGCCAGCTCACCCTATAGTCAGCTCCAAGAGACCCAGTACTTC,CASSPYSQLQETQYF
TRBJ2-3,many,.,TRBV7-9,TGTGCCAGCAGCACCGAGGGGGTATACACAGATACGCAGTATTTT,CASSTEGVYTDTQYF
TRBJ1-5,.,TRBD1,TRBV20-1,TGCAGTGCTGCTGCCGGGACAGGGTTGAGTCAGCCCCAGCATTTT,CSAAAGTGLSQPQHF
TRBJ1-2,few,TRBD1,TRBV29-1,TGCAGCGTTCACGGGACAGAAAATGGCTACACCTTC,CSVHGTENGYTF
TRBJ2-5,.,TRBD1,TRBV2,TGTGCCAGCAGCGCGGACAGGCAACAAGAGACCCAGTACTTC,CASSADRQQETQYF
TRBJ2-7,many,.,TRBV27,TGTGCCAGCATCCTTACCCCTTACGAGCAGTACTTC,CASILTPYEQYF
TRBJ2-1,many,TRBD2,TRBV10-3,TGTGCCATCGGGTCGGGTAGTAGCGGGGGGGAGAGCTCCTACAATGAGCAGTTCTTC,CAIGSGSSGGESSYNEQFF
TRBJ2-7,many,.,TRBV20-1,TGCAGTGCTAGAGATCCCATCCGAAACTCGGGCTACGAGCAGTACTTC,CSARDPIRNSGYEQYF
TRBJ2-1,.,TRBD2,TRBV6-2/TRBV6-3,TGTGCCAGCAGTTACGTTCCTCGCGGGGGGAATGAGCAGTTCTTC,CASSYVPRGGNEQFF
TRBJ2-2,.,.,TRBV5-6,TGTGCCAGCAGTTTCCCGAGGGGATACGCGAACACCGGGGAGCTGTTTTTT,CASSFPRGYANTGELFF